These 18 T cell receptor beta chains came from one sample sequenced in a study of T-cell memory formation after mild COVID-19. Each CDR3 protein is one row after TCRdb ran MiXCR on the 5' RACE reads. The profile shows 350,000 to 500,000 distinct CDR3 sequences, around 17% of them singletons. Input material: PBMCs or a T cell subset sorted from them (not recorded which). The receptors derive from a man aged 18 to 30 who had mild COVID-19 (a few samples of this study predate the infection). Cell type and time point are not known.

This chain joins TRBV28 and TRBJ1-6, with 7 nucleotides matching TRBD1. The CDR3 extends over 15 amino acids. CDR1 MDHEN and CDR2 SYDVKM come from the germline V gene. Losses at the gene ends were 2 bases for V and 7 bases for J; bases not matched to a gene: 5. The CDR3 loop is CASSLVGQLNSPLHF. The CDR3 DNA sequence: TGTGCCAGCAGTTTAGTGGGACAGTTAAATTCACCCCTCCACTTT.

This clonotype was picked up many times. The rearrangement uses TRBV6-2 or TRBV6-3 and TRBJ2-3; 9 bases map to TRBD1. The V gene end was trimmed by 6 bases and the J gene end by 3 bases; junction bases not matched to a gene: 7. From germline, CDR1 is MNHEY and CDR2 SVGEGT. CDR3 length equals 15 residues. In nucleotides, the CDR3 is TGTGCCAGCAGCTGGGACAGGGAGTATACAGATACGCAGTATTTT. Translation gives CASSWDREYTDTQYF.

The DNA of the CDR3 is TGCGCCAGCATCAGAGTGATGGCGAGAACCTACAATGAGCAGTTCTTC. Translating it yields CASIRVMARTYNEQFF. The chain links TRBV10-1 to TRBJ2-1, with no clear D. This CDR3 is 16 amino acids long. Between the trimmed V and J ends, which lost 7 bases and 2 bases, there was a span of 18 bases. Germline loops: CDR1 WNHNN, CDR2 SYGVQD (reference sequence).

The chain carries TRBV19 and TRBJ1-5; D might be TRBD1 (5 bases). Germline V CDR1 and CDR2: LNHDA, SQIVND (reference sequence). The CDR3 contains 15 residues. V was shortened by 7 bases and J by 4 bases, with 17 bases between the two germline ends. CDR3 bases: TGTGCCAGTACCTGGACACCTAGCGCGAATCAGCCCCAGCATTTT. Its translation is CASTWTPSANQPQHF.

V is TRBV11-1 and J is TRBJ1-2; D might be TRBD1 (6 bases). CDR3 size: 11 residues. The ends were cut back, 8 bases at V and 6 bases at J, with 10 bases in the middle. The germline V gene has CDR1 SGHAT and CDR2 FQDESV (reference sequence). As DNA, the CDR3 is TGTGCCAGCCCCCAGGGGAATGGCTACACCTTC. Translating gives CASPQGNGYTF. Using reference TRBV11-1 and TRBJ1-2 for the parts outside the CDR3, the full variable domain is EAEVAQSPRYKITEKSQAVAFWCDPISGHATLYWYRQILGQGPELLVQFQDESVVDDSQLPKDRFSAERLKGVDSTLKIQPAELGDSAMYLCASPQGNGYTFGSGTRLTVV.

In this sample, this clonotype turned up a few times. V is TRBV5-1 and J is TRBJ1-4; 7 bases align to TRBD1. The CDR3 has 15 residues. With 6 bases clipped from V and 0 bases from J, the junction kept 5 bases outside the gene matches. CDR1 and CDR2 (germline): SGHRS, YFSETQ. The CDR3: CASTSTGATNEKLFF. CDR3 sequence (DNA): TGCGCCAGCACCTCAACAGGGGCAACTAATGAAAAACTGTTTTTT.

The CDR3 is CASSPWGAGRDTQYF. DNA of the CDR3: TGTGCCAGCAGCCCCTGGGGGGCCGGTAGGGATACGCAGTATTTT. This chain uses TRBV11-2 with TRBJ2-3; D may match TRBD1 or TRBD2 (6 bases each). The CDR3 consists of 15 residues. CDR1 and CDR2 (germline): SGHAT, FQNNGV. The V end lost 5 bases, the J end lost 6 bases, and 18 bases lay between the germline ends.

The rearrangement links TRBV30 to TRBJ2-1; D uncertain. This CDR3 contains 14 residues. The V end lost 0 bases, the J end lost 3 bases, and 9 bases lay between the germline ends. In germline, CDR1 is GTSNPN, CDR2 SVGIG (reference sequence). The CDR3 bases are TGTGCCTGGAGTGTAGAGTCGAACTACAATGAGCAGTTCTTC. Amino acids: CAWSVESNYNEQFF.

In this sample, this clonotype turned up a few times. The chain recombines TRBV7-9 with TRBJ2-3, with TRBD1 as a possible D gene (5 bases). This CDR3 has 15 residues. Germline CDR1 is SEHNR and CDR2 is FQNEAQ (reference sequence). The V end lost 0 bases, the J end lost 11 bases, and 18 bases lay between the germline ends. The CDR3 DNA is TGTGCCAGCAGCTTAGCGATTTCCGTTAGCAGGGAGCAGTATTTT. Protein product: CASSLAISVSREQYF.

Ten or more counts support this clonotype. The chain recombines TRBV12-3 or TRBV12-4 with TRBJ2-1; 8 bases fit TRBD2. The CDR3 spans 12 residues. The J segment lost 9 bases and the V segment lost 5 bases, leaving 3 bases of the junction unmatched. Here the CDR3 reads CASSGLAFEQFF. The CDR3 DNA follows: TGTGCCAGCAGTGGACTAGCATTTGAGCAGTTCTTC.

The CDR3: CASSSEAGATYEQYF. CDR3 sequence (DNA): TGTGCCAGCAGCTCTGAGGCGGGAGCCACCTACGAGCAGTACTTC. The rearrangement links TRBV7-2 to TRBJ2-7, with TRBD2 matching over 7 bases. CDR3 size: 15 residues. Trimming removed 4 bases from V and 2 bases from J; junction bases left unmatched: 8. Germline V gene data show CDR1 as SGHTA and CDR2 as FQGNSA.

The genes are TRBV29-1 and TRBJ1-5; D gene ambiguous. The CDR3 sequence is 13 residues long. Trimming took 4 bases from V and 6 from J, leaving 13 bases between them. The germline V gene has CDR1 SQVTM and CDR2 ANQGSEA. CDR3 nucleotide sequence: TGCAGCGTTGTTGGCCAGCAAGGTCAGCCCCAGCATTTT. Translation: CSVVGQQGQPQHF.

This clonotype was counted a few times. This chain connects TRBV7-9 to TRBJ2-2; D unclear. V dropped 8 bases and J dropped 0 bases, with 7 bases sitting between them. Germline CDR1 and CDR2: SEHNR and FQNEAQ (reference sequence). The CDR3 runs to 13 residues. This CDR3 is CASSTPNTGELFF. Here the CDR3 DNA reads TGTGCCAGCTCCACACCGAACACCGGGGAGCTGTTTTTT.

This sequence joins TRBV20-1 and TRBJ1-5; 7 bases are a match to TRBD1. CDR1 DFQATT and CDR2 SNEGSKA come from the germline V gene (reference sequence). V was clipped by 4 bases and J by 4 bases; unmatched bases: 7. The CDR3 extends over 14 amino acids. CDR3 sequence: CSATRDSNNQPQHF. The CDR3 bases are TGCAGTGCTACCCGGGACAGTAATAATCAGCCCCAGCATTTT.

This clonotype has only a few counts. V is TRBV24-1 and J is TRBJ2-1; D assignment may be TRBD1 or TRBD2 (6 bases each). The CDR3 spans 15 residues. V was cut by 9 bases and J by 5 bases, with 19 bases left in between. Germline V lookup: CDR1 KGHDR, CDR2 SFDVKD. The CDR3, as DNA: TGTGCCACCGGAGCCTCCGGGGGCATAAACAATGAGCAGTTCTTC. Its protein product is CATGASGGINNEQFF.

The chain carries TRBV20-1 and TRBJ2-1; 9 positions match TRBD2. V trimming: 6 bases; J trimming: 1 base; junction bases outside the gene matches: 10. CDR1 and CDR2 (germline): DFQATT, SNEGSKA (reference sequence). CDR3 length equals 16 residues. The CDR3 DNA follows: TGCAGTGCCCCTTGGACTAGCGCCCGATCCTACAATGAGCAGTTCTTC. Encoded protein: CSAPWTSARSYNEQFF.

This rearrangement joins TRBV5-4 to TRBJ2-5; a possible D gene is TRBD1 (5 bases). The CDR3 is 15 amino acids. V was shortened by 3 bases and J by 5 bases, with 17 bases between the two germline ends. Germline lookup yields CDR1 SGHNT and CDR2 YYREEE (reference sequence). The CDR3 loop reads CASSSRTWGDETQYF. CDR3 nucleotides: TGTGCCAGCAGCTCACGGACCTGGGGCGATGAGACCCAGTACTTC.

The chain employs TRBV14 and TRBJ2-1, with no clear D. The germline V and J ends were trimmed by 3 bases and 7 bases, with 10 bases remaining between them. The germline gives CDR1 SGHDN, CDR2 FVKESK. The CDR3 is made up of 13 amino acids. In DNA form, the CDR3 reads TGTGCCAGCAGCCATTCCCTGGGGAATGAGCAGTTCTTC. Residues: CASSHSLGNEQFF.